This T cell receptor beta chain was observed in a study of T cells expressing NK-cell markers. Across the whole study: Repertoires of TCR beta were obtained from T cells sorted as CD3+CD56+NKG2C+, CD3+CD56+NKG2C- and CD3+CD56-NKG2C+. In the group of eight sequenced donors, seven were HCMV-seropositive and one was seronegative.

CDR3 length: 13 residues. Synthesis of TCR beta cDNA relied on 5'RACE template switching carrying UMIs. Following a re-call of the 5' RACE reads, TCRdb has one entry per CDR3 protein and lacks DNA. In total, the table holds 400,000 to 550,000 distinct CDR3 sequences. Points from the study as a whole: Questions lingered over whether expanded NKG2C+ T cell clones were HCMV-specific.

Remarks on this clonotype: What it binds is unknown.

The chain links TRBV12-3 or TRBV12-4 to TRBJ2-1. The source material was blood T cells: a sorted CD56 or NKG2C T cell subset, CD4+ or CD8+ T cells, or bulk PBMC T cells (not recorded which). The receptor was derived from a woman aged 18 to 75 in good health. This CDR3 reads CASNLDGLTEQFF.